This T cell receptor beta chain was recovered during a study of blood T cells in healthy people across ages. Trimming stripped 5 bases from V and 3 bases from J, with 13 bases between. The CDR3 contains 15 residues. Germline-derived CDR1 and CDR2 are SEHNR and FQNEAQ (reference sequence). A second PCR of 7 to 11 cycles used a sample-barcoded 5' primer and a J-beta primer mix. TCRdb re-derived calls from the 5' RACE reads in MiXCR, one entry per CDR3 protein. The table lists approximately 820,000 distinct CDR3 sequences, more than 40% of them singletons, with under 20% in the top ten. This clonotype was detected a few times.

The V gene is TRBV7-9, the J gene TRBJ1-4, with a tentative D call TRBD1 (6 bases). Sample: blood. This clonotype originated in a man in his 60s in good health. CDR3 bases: TGTGCCAGCAGCGGCCAGGGGTTGTCTAATGAAAAACTGTTTTTT. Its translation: CASSGQGLSNEKLFF.